The 26 T cell receptor beta chains below come from one sample, sequenced in a study of identical twins (TCRdb year 2016). Libraries were made using 5' RACE. Sequenced on an Illumina HiSeq 2000. TCRdb reprocessed the public reads (quality trimming at Q25 with fastp, clone calling with MiXCR) and kept in-frame beta chains. Rows matching on CDR3 protein sequence are summarized as one entry with the most common DNA and genes. Within this sample are 420,000 or so distinct CDR3 sequences, with about a fifth of them counted one time only. The ten largest clones represent 12% of the sample. The source material was naive T cells sorted from blood. The cell subset or site label here, explained by the study, means: cells isolated with a human naive T-cell isolation kit. Source of these receptors: a man aged 50-59 years in good health.

This clonotype was seen a few times. This chain links TRBV6-2 or TRBV6-3 with TRBJ2-1; 12 positions match TRBD2. Trimming at V came to 0 bases and at J to 0 bases, leaving 6 bases not matched to a gene. The CDR3 totals 19 residues. Germline V lookup: CDR1 MNHEY, CDR2 SVGEGT. This CDR3 reads CASSYSGLAGFSSYNEQFF. The DNA for the CDR3 is TGTGCCAGCAGTTACTCGGGACTAGCGGGTTTTAGCTCCTACAATGAGCAGTTCTTC.

The rearrangement uses TRBV6-5 and TRBJ1-5; possibly TRBD1 for D (6 bases). V lost 2 bases to trimming and J lost 4 bases, with 9 bases between them. Germline V lookup: CDR1 MNHEY, CDR2 SVGAGI. There are 14 residues in the CDR3. The CDR3 nucleotides read TGTGCCAGCAGTTACGGGGGGGCTAATCAGCCCCAGCATTTT. Protein sequence: CASSYGGANQPQHF.

The chain links TRBV1 to TRBJ2-2; TRBD1, as called in the table, went unchecked against the DNA. TRBV1 is a pseudogene. The CDR3 length is 14 residues. CDR3 sequence (DNA): TGCACCAGCAAACAGGGCACGAACACCGGGGAGCTGTTTTTT. Its translation: CTSKQGTNTGELFF.

In this sample, this clonotype turned up a few times. This chain links TRBV6-1 with TRBJ1-2, with TRBD1 identical over 7 bases. The junction had 13 bases not matched to a gene; V was cut back by 5 bases and J by 7 bases. CDR3 size: 15 residues. CDR1 is MNHNS and CDR2 is SASEGT in the germline V gene. The CDR3 DNA reads TGTGCCAGCAGTCTCACGGACAGGACTATACGTGGCTACACCTTC. It specifies CASSLTDRTIRGYTF.

This clonotype was seen a few times. V usage is TRBV6-2 or TRBV6-3 and J usage is TRBJ2-3, with D tentatively TRBD1 (6 bases). This CDR3 is 15 amino acids long. V lost 8 bases to trimming and J lost 4 bases, with 19 bases between them. CDR1 MNHEY and CDR2 SVGEGT come from the germline V gene. CDR3 sequence: CASLDRTRQADTQYF. Here the CDR3 DNA reads TGTGCCAGCTTGGACAGAACGCGGCAGGCAGATACGCAGTATTTT.

This clonotype was observed a few times. The J gene is TRBJ2-2, the V gene TRBV4-3; D remains ambiguous. Between the trimmed V and J ends, which lost 0 bases and 6 bases, there was a span of 8 bases. Germline CDR1 LGHNA, CDR2 YSLEER. The CDR3 totals 14 residues. The CDR3 protein is CASSQDSRAGELFF. In DNA form, the CDR3 reads TGCGCCAGCAGCCAAGATTCCAGAGCCGGGGAGCTGTTTTTT.

The chain links TRBV6-1 to TRBJ2-3, with D perhaps TRBD1 (5 bases). Germline assignment: CDR1 MNHNS and CDR2 SASEGT. The CDR3 is 15 residues long. Trimming shortened V by 0 bases and J by 1 base, and 8 bases separated the two germline ends. The CDR3 spells CASSEAGPGTDTQYF. DNA for the CDR3: TGTGCCAGCAGTGAAGCGGGGCCAGGCACAGATACGCAGTATTTT.

The chain has TRBV20-1 and TRBJ2-3, with D possibly TRBD2 on 7 matching bases. V lost 6 bases to trimming and J lost 3 bases, with 16 bases between them. Germline values: CDR1 DFQATT, CDR2 SNEGSKA (reference sequence). The CDR3 runs 14 residues. In nucleotides, the CDR3 is TGCAGTGCCCTCGGGGGGCCGGGGACAGATACGCAGTATTTT. It codes for CSALGGPGTDTQYF.

The chain has TRBV9 and TRBJ1-5; D may be TRBD1 (5 bases). CDR1 is SGDLS and CDR2 is YYNGEE in the germline V gene. This CDR3 has 14 residues. V was cut by 4 bases and J by 10 bases, with 18 bases left in between. The CDR3 loop reads CASSLGSGSQPQHF. In nucleotides, the CDR3 is TGTGCCAGCAGCCTGGGGTCAGGGAGTCAACCCCAGCATTTT.

This chain joins TRBV2 and TRBJ2-4, with a tentative D call TRBD1 (6 bases). The V gene's germline CDR1 is SNHLY and CDR2 FYNNEI. Deletions cut 2 bases from V and 6 bases from J, with 14 bases between. The CDR3 runs to 15 residues. As DNA, the CDR3 is TGTGCCAGCAGTGAAAATGGACAGAATATAAACATTCAGTACTTC. It specifies CASSENGQNINIQYF.

This clonotype showed up just a few times. The V and J genes are TRBV5-1 and TRBJ2-3, with D perhaps TRBD1 (6 bases). V was shortened by 0 bases and J by 3 bases, with 11 bases between the two germline ends. CDR3 size: 15 residues. Looked up from germline, CDR1 is SGHRS and CDR2 is YFSETQ. The CDR3 loop reads CASSLDRQGTDTQYF. The CDR3 coding sequence is TGCGCCAGCAGCTTGGATCGGCAGGGGACAGATACGCAGTATTTT.

A few counts support this clonotype. The chain couples TRBV10-3 to TRBJ2-7, with 9 bases that match TRBD1. Germline V gene data show CDR1 as ENHRY and CDR2 as SYGVKD. This CDR3 comprises 14 residues. V was pared by 7 bases and J by 5 bases, with 9 bases of the junction left unmatched. The CDR3: CAITLGTGYHEQYF. DNA for the CDR3: TGTGCCATCACCCTCGGGACAGGGTATCACGAGCAGTACTTC.

In its sample, this clonotype was seen many times. This sequence joins TRBV5-1 and TRBJ2-2; the match to TRBD2 covers 7 bases. V trimming: 0 bases; J trimming: 5 bases; junction bases outside the gene matches: 7. This CDR3 is built from 16 residues. Germline V gene sequence: CDR1 SGHRS, CDR2 YFSETQ. CDR3 region: CASSLAGQGGTGELFF. In DNA form, the CDR3 reads TGCGCCAGCAGCTTGGCTGGCCAGGGAGGGACCGGGGAGCTGTTTTTT.

This chain links TRBV4-2 with TRBJ1-5, with D possibly being TRBD1 (5 bases). CDR1 and CDR2 from the germline V gene are LGHNA and YNFKEQ. Trimming cost V 0 bases and J 3 bases, with 9 bases left between them. The CDR3 is 15 amino acids. Here the CDR3 DNA reads TGTGCCAGCAGCCAAGATGGGGGGATCAATCAGCCCCAGCATTTT. It codes for CASSQDGGINQPQHF.

The J gene is TRBJ2-1, the V gene TRBV29-1; 16 bases are shared with TRBD2. CDR1 is SQVTM and CDR2 is ANQGSEA in the germline V gene. The CDR3 extends over 17 amino acids. The V and J ends lost 8 bases and 6 bases, in that order; junction bases with no gene match: 13. The CDR3 loop reads CSPAEGLAGGPRNEQFF. The CDR3, as DNA: TGCAGCCCCGCTGAGGGACTAGCGGGAGGGCCACGCAATGAGCAGTTCTTC.

The V call is TRBV2, the J call TRBJ2-3, with a tentative D call TRBD2 (5 bases). The V end was cut by 2 bases, the J end by 3 bases, with 12 bases between. Germline assignment: CDR1 SNHLY and CDR2 FYNNEI. This CDR3 comprises 15 residues. The CDR3, as DNA: TGTGCCAGCAGTGAAACCCTAACGGGGACAGATACGCAGTATTTT. It translates to CASSETLTGTDTQYF.

This clonotype was observed a handful of times. In DNA, the CDR3 is TGTGCCAGCAGTTTAGGAGGTATCTCTGGAAACACCATATATTTT. Residues: CASSLGGISGNTIYF. The rearrangement joins TRBV12-3 or TRBV12-4 to TRBJ1-3; D gene ambiguous. V gave up 1 base and J gave up 0 bases, with 7 bases separating them. The CDR3 has 15 amino acids.

The chain employs TRBV5-8 and TRBJ2-3; 12 nucleotides match TRBD2. This CDR3 has 17 residues. The trim removed 4 bases at V and 3 bases at J, leaving 9 bases unmatched. The V gene's germline CDR1 is SGHTS and CDR2 YDEGEE. The CDR3 sequence: CASSPSGRAGLTDTQYF. The CDR3 bases are TGTGCCAGCAGCCCTAGCGGGAGGGCCGGGTTGACAGATACGCAGTATTTT. The full variable domain, completed using reference TRBV5-8 and TRBJ2-3, is EAGVTQSPTHLIKTRGQQATLRCSPISGHTSVYWYQQALGLGLQFLLWYDEGEERNRGNFPPRFSGRQFPNYSSELNVNALELEDSALYLCASSPSGRAGLTDTQYFGPGTRLTVL.

This clonotype was counted only a few times. The rearrangement joins TRBV27 to TRBJ2-7, with D unresolved. Trimming cost V 2 bases and J 0 bases, with 14 bases left between them. The CDR3 spans 16 residues. Germline V gene data show CDR1 as MNHEY and CDR2 as SMNVEV (reference sequence). Here the CDR3 DNA reads TGTGCCAGCAGTTTAATGCCACCTCCCTTCTCCTACGAGCAGTACTTC. It codes for CASSLMPPPFSYEQYF.

V usage is TRBV7-6 and J usage is TRBJ2-5; the match to TRBD1 covers 8 bases. Germline V gene data show CDR1 as SGHVS and CDR2 as FNYEAQ. CDR3 length: 20 amino acids. With 3 bases clipped from V and 5 bases from J, the junction kept 23 bases outside the gene matches. The CDR3 DNA follows: TGTGCCAGCAGCTTCAAGTTGGAGTTGCGGGACAGGAGGACGGAGGAGACCCAGTACTTC. Translating gives CASSFKLELRDRRTEETQYF.

This clonotype has a handful of counts. The V and J genes are TRBV4-2 and TRBJ2-1, with D possibly TRBD1 on 6 matching bases. V lost 0 bases and J 8 bases, leaving 14 bases between the germline ends. CDR3 length equals 15 residues. The germline V gene has CDR1 LGHNA and CDR2 YNFKEQ. CDR3 bases: TGTGCCAGCAGCCAAGATCTGGGGGCGGGCCATGAGCAGTTCTTC. Translating gives CASSQDLGAGHEQFF.

The chain combines TRBV5-1 with TRBJ2-7; 8 bases map to TRBD1. The CDR3 loop spans 14 amino acids. The J segment lost 0 bases and the V segment lost 4 bases, leaving 3 bases of the junction unmatched. Germline CDR1 SGHRS, CDR2 YFSETQ. CDR3 residues: CASSIDRGSYEQYF. The CDR3 region has the DNA TGCGCCAGCAGCATCGACAGGGGCTCCTACGAGCAGTACTTC.

This clonotype appeared a single time. The chain joins TRBV20-1 to TRBJ2-1; 7 positions match TRBD2. The CDR3 contains 13 residues. The junction had 6 bases not matched to a gene; V was cut back by 6 bases and J by 4 bases. The V gene's germline CDR1 is DFQATT and CDR2 SNEGSKA (reference sequence). DNA for the CDR3: TGCAGTGCCCCGGGACTAAGGTACAATGAGCAGTTCTTC. Translation: CSAPGLRYNEQFF.

This clonotype came up many times. The chain is built from TRBV5-1 and TRBJ1-2; 8 nucleotides agree with TRBD1. The CDR3 spans 13 residues. The V gene's germline CDR1 is SGHRS and CDR2 YFSETQ. The trim removed 3 bases at V and 13 bases at J, leaving 11 bases unmatched. This chain's CDR3 is CASSSSGTGLVTF. In DNA form, the CDR3 reads TGCGCCAGCAGCTCCTCCGGGACAGGCCTTGTCACCTTC.

Ten or more counts support this clonotype. The V call is TRBV5-1, the J call TRBJ2-7; 7 bases are a match to TRBD2. J lost 7 bases, V lost 4 bases, and 20 bases had no gene match. The CDR3 contains 17 residues. Germline loops: CDR1 SGHRS, CDR2 YFSETQ. CDR3: CASSGPLLAVDTREQYF. The CDR3 DNA sequence: TGCGCCAGCAGCGGACCCCTCCTAGCGGTCGACACTAGAGAGCAGTACTTC.

The chain combines TRBV29-1 with TRBJ2-1, with D hard to call. CDR3 length: 13 residues. Germline V gives CDR1 SQVTM, CDR2 ANQGSEA. Trimming stripped 1 base from V and 0 bases from J, with 4 bases between. Here the CDR3 DNA reads TGCAGCGTTGAAGGCATCTCCTACAATGAGCAGTTCTTC. Translated, it gives CSVEGISYNEQFF.